This TCR beta chain was identified in a study of shared clonotypes between healthy human individuals. V lost 3 bases and J 0 bases, leaving 6 bases between the germline ends. The germline V gene has CDR1 SGHAT and CDR2 FQDESV (reference sequence). The CDR3 has 13 residues. TCRdb keeps only in-frame clones here, not all; method: immunoSEQ multiplex PCR. The repertoire consists of approximately 1.4 million clones, with approximately 98% occurring once and the leading ten covering about 0.45%. The sequence was obtained from a young man in good health. The source material was naive CD4+ T cells sorted from blood. Subset described: CD45RA+ positively selected. The rearrangement links TRBV11-1 to TRBJ2-7; D is possibly TRBD2 (5 bases). This CDR3 is CASSFGSSYEQYF. DNA for the CDR3: TGTGCCAGCAGCTTTGGGAGCTCCTACGAGCAGTACTTC.